This TCR beta chain originates from a study of T cell changes during pregnancy in multiple sclerosis. Profiled with immunoSEQ multiplex PCR; TCRdb holds only in-frame clones, not every one. This table holds about 39,000 clones, about 88% found once. Germline CDR1 reads LGHNA; CDR2 reads YSLEER. This CDR3 spans 14 amino acids. V lost 4 bases to trimming and J lost 4 bases; unmatched junction nucleotides: 4. This clonotype was sampled from a female donor with multiple sclerosis, enrolled in a pregnancy study. The chain combines TRBV4-3 with TRBJ2-3; 8 bases map to TRBD2. The material was CD8+ T cells from peripheral blood mononuclear cells, obtained in the first trimester of pregnancy. This chain's CDR3 is CASSPGGRSDTQYF. The CDR3, as DNA: TGCGCCAGCAGCCCGGGGGGGCGCTCAGATACGCAGTATTTT.